Presented here are 29 T cell receptor beta chains from one specimen sequenced in a study of blood T cell repertoires in COVID-19 (TCRdb year 2020). The library was prepared using the immunoSEQ multiplex PCR assay. TCRdb obtained this table from immuneACCESS and retained in-frame rearrangements with V and J assigned. These tables miss some clones; where compared with another copy, unresolved V genes account for less than half of the shortfall, and the remainder is unexplained. The sample table shows about 120,000 clones, and 88% are seen once. 9% to 12% of the sample comes from the top ten. Specimen: peripheral blood. All receptors come from a man in his fifties with acute or convalescent COVID-19.

The chain uses TRBV5-1 and TRBJ2-1; D remains ambiguous. From germline, CDR1 is SGHRS and CDR2 YFSETQ. V was trimmed by 6 bases and J by 1 base, leaving 5 bases between them. The length of the CDR3 is 12 residues. CDR3 bases: TGCGCCAGCACCAGGTCCTACAATGAGCAGTTCTTC. Translation gives CASTRSYNEQFF.

CDR3 protein: CASSTLDATNEKLFF. The DNA of the CDR3 is TGTGCCAGCAGTACCCTAGATGCAACTAATGAAAAACTGTTTTTT. The V and J genes are TRBV2 and TRBJ1-4; D unresolved. CDR1 is SNHLY, CDR2 FYNNEI, per germline. This CDR3 comprises 15 residues. Trimming left V 5 bases short and J 0 bases short, with 10 bases between.

This chain links TRBV7-9 with TRBJ2-6, with 8 bases fitting TRBD1. This CDR3 is built from 16 residues. Germline V lookup: CDR1 SEHNR, CDR2 FQNEAQ (reference sequence). V gave up 4 bases and J gave up 3 bases; unmatched junction bases: 5. CDR3 loop: CASSWGRGLGANVLTF. The CDR3, as DNA: TGTGCCAGCAGCTGGGGCAGGGGGCTTGGGGCCAACGTCCTGACTTTC.

In this sample, this clone turned up once. The chain uses TRBV15 and TRBJ2-7, with 7 bases that match TRBD1. The CDR3 is made up of 16 amino acids. The J segment lost 0 bases and the V segment lost 2 bases, leaving 7 bases of the junction unmatched. The V gene's germline CDR1 is LNHNV and CDR2 YYDKDF (reference sequence). The CDR3, as DNA: TGTGCCACCAGCAGAAAACAGGGGACATTCTCCTACGAGCAGTACTTC. Its protein product is CATSRKQGTFSYEQYF.

The chain couples TRBV7-9 to TRBJ2-7; 7 positions match TRBD1. The CDR3 sequence is 13 residues long. V dropped 5 bases and J dropped 7; count of bases not matched to a gene: 8. Germline CDR1 and CDR2: SEHNR and FQNEAQ (reference sequence). CDR3 region: CASSDTGAREQYF. DNA for the CDR3: TGTGCCAGCAGCGATACAGGGGCGCGTGAGCAGTACTTC.

This clone has more than one count but fewer than ten. The J gene is TRBJ1-2, the V gene TRBV19; 8 nucleotides agree with TRBD1. V gave up 6 bases and J gave up 4 bases; unmatched junction bases: 10. Germline loops: CDR1 LNHDA, CDR2 SQIVND (reference sequence). The CDR3 extends over 15 amino acids. The CDR3 loop is CASRSRGQGGYGYTF. As DNA, the CDR3 is TGTGCCAGTAGATCCCGCGGACAGGGTGGCTATGGCTACACCTTC.

The gene calls are TRBV7-9 and TRBJ1-4, with TRBD1 as a possible D gene (6 bases). The CDR3 has 12 residues. V was shortened by 5 bases and J by 11 bases, with 12 bases between the two germline ends. Germline V gene data show CDR1 as SEHNR and CDR2 as FQNEAQ (reference sequence). CDR3 loop: CASSPDSGKLFF. CDR3 in DNA: TGTGCCAGCAGCCCGGACAGTGGCAAACTGTTTTTT.

The chain has TRBV15 and TRBJ2-1, with TRBD2 matching 8 bases. J gave up 14 bases and V 0 bases, and 3 bases lay outside the gene matches. Per germline, CDR1 LNHNV and CDR2 YYDKDF (reference sequence). The CDR3 is made up of 12 amino acids. The CDR3 DNA reads as TGTGCCACCAGCAGAGATCGAGCGGGGGAGTTCTTC. This gives the protein CATSRDRAGEFF.

The rearrangement links TRBV7-9 to TRBJ2-7; TRBD1 agrees at 12 bases. This CDR3 contains 16 residues. Germline CDR1 and CDR2: SEHNR and FQNEAQ (reference sequence). With 4 bases clipped from V and 2 bases from J, the junction kept 6 bases outside the gene matches. CDR3 protein: CASSSRGQGAAYEQYF. The CDR3 DNA follows: TGTGCCAGCAGCTCCAGGGGACAGGGGGCCGCCTACGAGCAGTACTTC. The full variable domain, completed using reference TRBV7-9 and TRBJ2-7, is DTGVSQNPRHKITKRGQNVTFRCDPISEHNRLYWYRQTLGQGPEFLTYFQNEAQLEKSRLLSDRFSAERPKGSFSTLEIQRTEQGDSAMYLCASSSRGQGAAYEQYFGPGTRLTVT.

The chain is built from TRBV28 and TRBJ1-2, with TRBD1 matching 7 bases. This CDR3 is built from 15 residues. Germline CDR1 MDHEN, CDR2 SYDVKM. V dropped 3 bases and J dropped 4; count of bases not matched to a gene: 8. CDR3 DNA: TGTGCCAGCAGTTTGTCGACAGGGATGGTCTATGGCTACACCTTC. Translating gives CASSLSTGMVYGYTF.

This clone has a handful of counts. This rearrangement joins TRBV7-9 to TRBJ2-3; 9 bases are shared with TRBD2. The CDR3 has 15 amino acids. Germline V CDR1 and CDR2: SEHNR, FQNEAQ (reference sequence). Trimming took 3 bases from V and 2 from J; bases not matched to a gene: 3. The CDR3 here is CASSLASGNTDTQYF. In nucleotides, the CDR3 is TGTGCCAGCAGCTTGGCTAGCGGGAACACAGATACGCAGTATTTT.

The gene calls are TRBV5-8 and TRBJ2-1; D is uncertain. This CDR3 contains 16 residues. Trimming pared 2 bases from V and 0 bases from J, leaving 12 bases between. Germline V gene lookup returns CDR1 SGHTS and CDR2 YDEGEE. The CDR3 nucleotides are TGTGCCAGCAGCTTACTGACGGAGAGCTCCTACAATGAGCAGTTCTTC. Encoded protein: CASSLLTESSYNEQFF.

V gene TRBV5-1 combines with J gene TRBJ2-7; D is perhaps TRBD2 (7 bases). The CDR3 covers 15 residues. Germline values: CDR1 SGHRS, CDR2 YFSETQ. Trimming took off 2 bases at V and 1 base at J, with 13 bases between the two ends. CDR3 coding DNA: TGCGCCAGCAGCTTAAGGGGGGGTTTATCCTACGAGCAGTACTTC. As protein: CASSLRGGLSYEQYF.

The genes are TRBV28 and TRBJ1-1; the match to TRBD1 covers 9 bases. V shed 5 bases and J 2 bases; nucleotides not matched to a gene: 6. CDR1 is MDHEN and CDR2 is SYDVKM in the germline V gene. This CDR3 has 15 amino acids. CDR3 DNA sequence: TGTGCCAGCAGTCCTTGGACAGGGGTAAACACTGAAGCTTTCTTT. Translating gives CASSPWTGVNTEAFF. The full variable domain, in which reference TRBV28 and TRBJ1-1 provide the parts outside the CDR3, is DVKVTQSSRYLVKRTGEKVFLECVQDMDHENMFWYRQDPGLGLRLIYFSYDVKMKEKGDIPEGYSVSREKKERFSLILESASTNQTSMYLCASSPWTGVNTEAFFGQGTRLTVV.

The V call is TRBV7-3, the J call TRBJ1-3, with TRBD1 as a possible D gene (5 bases). The germline V and J ends were trimmed by 5 bases and 2 bases, with 13 bases remaining between them. The CDR3 loop spans 15 amino acids. Germline values: CDR1 SGHTA, CDR2 FQGTGA. This CDR3 is CASSRTGGTGNTIYF. The DNA of the CDR3 is TGTGCCAGCAGCCGAACAGGAGGGACTGGAAACACCATATATTTT.

V gene TRBV27 combines with J gene TRBJ2-1; D perhaps matches TRBD1 (5 bases). This CDR3 region has 16 residues. Per the germline V gene, CDR1 is MNHEY and CDR2 is SMNVEV (reference sequence). V was trimmed by 4 bases and J by 4 bases, leaving 17 bases between them. The CDR3 protein is CASSSSQGRRYNEQFF. CDR3 nucleotide sequence: TGTGCCAGCAGTTCGTCCCAGGGCAGGAGATACAATGAGCAGTTCTTC.

This rearrangement joins TRBV2 to TRBJ1-2; D is perhaps TRBD1 (5 bases). Germline V CDR1 and CDR2: SNHLY, FYNNEI. CDR3 length: 13 amino acids. Between the trimmed V and J ends, which lost 8 bases and 2 bases, there was a span of 12 bases. CDR3 nucleotide sequence: TGTGCCAGCGAGTGGGGGGAGAACTATGGCTACACCTTC. This sequence encodes CASEWGENYGYTF.

The gene calls are TRBV7-6 and TRBJ1-5; D uncertain. The germline V gene has CDR1 SGHVS and CDR2 FNYEAQ. Trimming removed 2 bases at V and 5 bases at J, with 13 bases between. The CDR3 covers 15 residues. CDR3 in amino acids: CASSLTIRPDQPQHF. The CDR3 DNA sequence: TGTGCCAGCAGCTTAACAATCCGCCCAGATCAGCCCCAGCATTTT.

This chain connects TRBV28 to TRBJ1-1; the match to TRBD1 covers 7 bases. With 5 bases clipped from V and 5 bases from J, the junction kept 8 bases outside the gene matches. The CDR3 spans 14 residues. The germline gives CDR1 MDHEN, CDR2 SYDVKM. CDR3 amino acids: CASSGAGGWTEAFF. Here the CDR3 DNA reads TGTGCCAGCAGTGGAGCAGGGGGATGGACTGAAGCTTTCTTT.

This chain uses TRBV6-1 with TRBJ1-2; tentative D call: TRBD1 (6 bases). Germline V gives CDR1 MNHNS, CDR2 SASEGT. Deletions cut 6 bases from V and 2 bases from J, with 16 bases between. The CDR3 runs 15 residues. CDR3 protein: CASRQGASLNYGYTF. The DNA for the CDR3 is TGTGCCAGCAGACAGGGAGCCTCACTGAACTATGGCTACACCTTC.

This sequence joins TRBV28 and TRBJ1-1; 8 bases match TRBD1. The CDR3 has 15 amino acids. J was trimmed by 11 bases and V by 3 bases; bases with no gene match: 14. CDR1 is MDHEN, CDR2 SYDVKM, per germline. CDR3 sequence: CASSFPRDGYRGAFF. CDR3 sequence (DNA): TGTGCCAGCAGTTTCCCACGGGACGGTTACAGGGGGGCTTTCTTT.

This clone showed up just once. The V call is TRBV5-4, the J call TRBJ1-3; D not certain. The CDR3 has 15 amino acids. Germline V lookup: CDR1 SGHNT, CDR2 YYREEE (reference sequence). The V end was cut by 1 base, the J end by 5 bases, with 13 bases between. The DNA of the CDR3 is TGTGCCAGCAGCTTGCGCCACCGGGGTAGAAACACCATATATTTT. Amino acid sequence: CASSLRHRGRNTIYF.

The V gene is TRBV30, the J gene TRBJ2-5; TRBD2 matches at 10 bases. This CDR3 region has 13 residues. The germline V gene has CDR1 GTSNPN and CDR2 SVGIG (reference sequence). The V gene end was trimmed by 7 bases and the J gene end by 5 bases; junction bases not matched to a gene: 7. CDR3 in amino acids: CAYNSGGRETQYF. The CDR3 nucleotides are TGTGCCTACAATAGCGGGGGGCGGGAGACCCAGTACTTC.

Only a few counts were recorded for this clone. V is TRBV5-4 and J is TRBJ1-4, with D possibly matching TRBD1 (6 bases). The CDR3 extends over 13 amino acids. V was trimmed by 0 bases and J by 6 bases, leaving 6 bases between them. Germline V CDR1 and CDR2: SGHNT, YYREEE (reference sequence). CDR3 residues: CASSLGQDEKLFF. In DNA form, the CDR3 reads TGTGCCAGCAGCTTGGGACAGGATGAAAAACTGTTTTTT.

This chain uses TRBV7-9 with TRBJ1-1; D is unresolved. Germline assignment: CDR1 SEHNR and CDR2 FQNEAQ (reference sequence). The length of the CDR3 is 14 residues. The germline V and J ends were trimmed by 2 bases and 0 bases, with 7 bases remaining between them. The CDR3 loop is CASSLSRLNTEAFF. CDR3 bases: TGTGCCAGCAGCTTAAGCAGGCTGAACACTGAAGCTTTCTTT.

The CDR3 here is CASSFRTSGTDTQYF. In DNA, the CDR3 is TGTGCCAGCAGTTTTAGAACCTCGGGTACAGATACGCAGTATTTT. This rearrangement joins TRBV5-4 to TRBJ2-3; D gene uncertain. The CDR3 contains 15 residues. From germline, CDR1 is SGHNT and CDR2 YYREEE (reference sequence). Trimming left V 5 bases short and J 3 bases short, with 16 bases between.

V and J are TRBV28 and TRBJ2-7, with D possibly being TRBD1 (5 bases). Germline loops: CDR1 MDHEN, CDR2 SYDVKM. The CDR3 is made up of 13 amino acids. Between the trimmed V and J ends, which lost 6 bases and 3 bases, there was a span of 12 bases. Written as DNA, the CDR3 is TGTGCCAGCAGGACGGTCAGGGTCTACGAGCAGTACTTC. Protein: CASRTVRVYEQYF.

V usage is TRBV19 and J usage is TRBJ1-1; D gene unclear. Trimming stripped 3 bases from V and 1 base from J, with 9 bases between. The CDR3 is 14 residues long. Looked up from germline, CDR1 is LNHDA and CDR2 is SQIVND (reference sequence). In nucleotides, the CDR3 is TGTGCCAGTAGTATCGGATGGGCGAACACTGAAGCTTTCTTT. Translation gives CASSIGWANTEAFF.

This rearrangement joins TRBV15 to TRBJ1-1; a weak D match, TRBD1 (5 bases). V was clipped by 3 bases and J by 4 bases, with 9 bases between them. CDR1 and CDR2 (germline): LNHNV, YYDKDF (reference sequence). The CDR3 contains 13 residues. CDR3 loop: CATSSYRGTEAFF. Here the CDR3 DNA reads TGTGCCACCAGCAGTTATAGGGGCACTGAAGCTTTCTTT.